This is a list of T cell receptor beta chains from one sample in a study of blood T cell repertoires in COVID-19. Sequencing used immunoSEQ multiplex PCR; TCRdb keeps in-frame clones, though not all of them. Here the sample spans hundreds of thousands of clones, approximately 86% being singletons. The material sequenced was PBMCs or T cells enriched from blood (not recorded which). Receptor source: a woman in her twenties or thirties who had recovered from COVID-19. The CDR3 runs from the conserved cysteine through the conserved F or W. D genes are given only for firm matches. A row's size may be missing; if present it is once, few, many or a size class.

clone_size: .
d_call: TRBD2
j_call: TRBJ2-3
v_call: TRBV11-3
cdr3_aa: CASQRGPTDTQYF
cdr3_nt: TGTGCCAGCCAGCGGGGGCCCACAGATACGCAGTATTTT

clone_size: .
d_call: .
j_call: TRBJ1-1
v_call: TRBV19
cdr3_aa: CASIQGPLNTEAFF
cdr3_nt: TGTGCCAGCATACAGGGTCCCTTGAACACTGAAGCTTTCTTT

clone_size: once
d_call: .
j_call: TRBJ2-7
v_call: TRBV7-2
cdr3_aa: CASSNTGYEQYF
cdr3_nt: TGTGCCAGCAGCAATACAGGCTACGAGCAGTACTTC

clone_size: .
d_call: .
j_call: TRBJ2-7
v_call: TRBV7-8
cdr3_aa: CASSLVSVGLAHEQYF
cdr3_nt: TGTGCCAGCAGCTTAGTGTCCGTTGGGCTAGCCCACGAGCAGTACTTC

clone_size: .
d_call: .
j_call: TRBJ1-2
v_call: TRBV9
cdr3_aa: CASSSLNYGYTF
cdr3_nt: TGTGCCAGCAGCTCTTTGAACTATGGCTACACCTTC

clone_size: .
d_call: .
j_call: TRBJ1-2
v_call: TRBV7-4
cdr3_aa: CASSQARSGSF
cdr3_nt: TGTGCCAGCAGCCAAGCCAGGTCTGGGTCCTTC

clone_size: .
d_call: .
j_call: TRBJ1-6
v_call: TRBV30
cdr3_aa: CACLGSPLAVLGSPLHF
cdr3_nt: TGTGCCTGCCTTGGTTCACCCCTAGCGGTTTTGGGGTCACCCCTCCACTTT

clone_size: .
d_call: .
j_call: TRBJ2-6
v_call: TRBV19
cdr3_aa: CASKASSGANVLTF
cdr3_nt: TGTGCCAGTAAAGCAAGCTCTGGGGCCAACGTCCTGACTTTC

clone_size: .
d_call: .
j_call: TRBJ1-3
v_call: TRBV7-4
cdr3_aa: CASSPQTDSGNTIYF
cdr3_nt: TGTGCCAGCAGCCCACAGACAGACTCTGGAAACACCATATATTTT

clone_size: .
d_call: .
j_call: TRBJ1-5
v_call: TRBV19
cdr3_aa: CASSIDLDGEPQHF
cdr3_nt: TGTGCCAGTAGTATAGACCTAGACGGCGAGCCCCAGCATTTT

clone_size: .
d_call: .
j_call: TRBJ2-3
v_call: TRBV12-3/TRBV12-4
cdr3_aa: CASSSKDTQYF
cdr3_nt: TGTGCCAGCAGCTCTAAAGATACGCAGTATTTT

clone_size: .
d_call: .
j_call: TRBJ2-5
v_call: TRBV5-1
cdr3_aa: CASSWRGPGVETQYF
cdr3_nt: TGCGCCAGCAGCTGGAGGGGGCCAGGTGTAGAGACCCAGTACTTC

clone_size: few
d_call: .
j_call: TRBJ1-1
v_call: TRBV25-1
cdr3_aa: CASSRGGYSEAFF
cdr3_nt: TGTGCCAGCAGCCGAGGAGGATACAGTGAAGCTTTCTTT

clone_size: once
d_call: TRBD1
j_call: TRBJ1-2
v_call: TRBV18
cdr3_aa: CASSPRDSYGYTF
cdr3_nt: TGTGCCAGCTCACCCCGGGACAGCTATGGCTACACCTTC

clone_size: .
d_call: TRBD2
j_call: TRBJ2-2
v_call: TRBV28
cdr3_aa: CASSFRGRASTGELFF
cdr3_nt: TGTGCCAGCAGTTTCCGGGGGAGGGCGAGCACCGGGGAGCTGTTTTTT

clone_size: .
d_call: .
j_call: TRBJ2-7
v_call: TRBV7-2
cdr3_aa: CASSFRMGHEQYF
cdr3_nt: TGTGCCAGCAGCTTCAGGATGGGGCACGAGCAGTACTTC

clone_size: .
d_call: .
j_call: TRBJ1-3
v_call: TRBV20-1
cdr3_aa: CSTPGNTIYF
cdr3_nt: TGCAGTACCCCAGGGAACACCATATATTTT

clone_size: .
d_call: .
j_call: TRBJ2-1
v_call: TRBV11-2
cdr3_aa: CASSLDLQGRLFYNEQFF
cdr3_nt: TGTGCCAGCAGCTTAGATCTCCAGGGTAGGCTTTTTTACAATGAGCAGTTCTTC

clone_size: .
d_call: TRBD1
j_call: TRBJ1-2
v_call: TRBV5-1
cdr3_aa: CASSLGQGDGGYTF
cdr3_nt: TGCGCCAGCAGCTTGGGACAGGGAGACGGTGGCTACACCTTC

clone_size: once
d_call: TRBD1
j_call: TRBJ1-1
v_call: TRBV11-3
cdr3_aa: CASSYLTGSTEAFF
cdr3_nt: TGTGCCAGCAGCTATCTGACAGGGTCCACTGAAGCTTTCTTT

clone_size: .
d_call: TRBD1
j_call: TRBJ1-6
v_call: TRBV7-3
cdr3_aa: CASSLGTGGQSPLHF
cdr3_nt: TGTGCCAGCAGCTTAGGGACAGGGGGCCAGTCACCCCTCCACTTT

clone_size: .
d_call: TRBD1
j_call: TRBJ1-5
v_call: TRBV28
cdr3_aa: CASSLLPIKGQELRQPQHF
cdr3_nt: TGTGCCAGCAGTCTACTACCCATCAAGGGACAGGAACTTAGGCAGCCCCAGCATTTT

clone_size: .
d_call: .
j_call: TRBJ2-1
v_call: TRBV6-5
cdr3_aa: CASSRTNNEQFF
cdr3_nt: TGTGCCAGCAGCCGGACTAACAATGAGCAGTTCTTC

clone_size: few
d_call: TRBD2
j_call: TRBJ2-1
v_call: TRBV4-1
cdr3_aa: CASSQIVSGGAGQFF
cdr3_nt: TGCGCCAGCAGCCAAATCGTTAGCGGGGGAGCTGGGCAGTTCTTC

clone_size: .
d_call: .
j_call: TRBJ2-6
v_call: TRBV5-6
cdr3_aa: CASSPGGAGANVLTF
cdr3_nt: TGTGCCAGCAGCCCAGGAGGGGCTGGGGCCAACGTCCTGACTTTC

clone_size: once
d_call: TRBD1
j_call: TRBJ2-1
v_call: TRBV9
cdr3_aa: CASSDRDRAKKQFF
cdr3_nt: TGTGCCAGCAGCGACCGGGACAGGGCGAAAAAGCAGTTCTTC

clone_size: .
d_call: TRBD1
j_call: TRBJ1-5
v_call: TRBV28
cdr3_aa: CASSPPYTGGNQPQHF
cdr3_nt: TGTGCCAGCAGTCCCCCATACACAGGGGGCAATCAGCCCCAGCATTTT

clone_size: .
d_call: .
j_call: TRBJ1-6
v_call: TRBV7-6
cdr3_aa: CASSLGYRTAGVYNSPLHF
cdr3_nt: TGTGCCAGCAGCTTAGGGTACCGGACAGCTGGGGTCTATAATTCACCCCTCCACTTT

clone_size: .
d_call: TRBD1
j_call: TRBJ2-1
v_call: TRBV9
cdr3_aa: CASTVGTGPYNEQFF
cdr3_nt: TGTGCCAGCACCGTAGGGACAGGGCCATACAATGAGCAGTTCTTC

clone_size: .
d_call: TRBD1
j_call: TRBJ2-1
v_call: TRBV9
cdr3_aa: CASSPLFGTGGSNEQFF
cdr3_nt: TGTGCCAGCAGCCCCTTGTTCGGGACAGGGGGCAGCAATGAGCAGTTCTTC

clone_size: .
d_call: .
j_call: TRBJ1-3
v_call: TRBV5-7
cdr3_aa: CASSSSSSSGNTIYF
cdr3_nt: TGTGCCAGCAGCTCCAGTTCCAGCTCTGGAAACACCATATATTTT

clone_size: .
d_call: .
j_call: TRBJ1-5
v_call: TRBV29-1
cdr3_aa: CSVGGGASNQPQHF
cdr3_nt: TGCAGCGTTGGTGGGGGGGCGAGCAATCAGCCCCAGCATTTT

clone_size: .
d_call: .
j_call: TRBJ1-1
v_call: TRBV3-1/TRBV3-2
cdr3_aa: CASSLQNTEAFF
cdr3_nt: TGTGCCAGCAGCCTTCAGAACACTGAAGCTTTCTTT

clone_size: .
d_call: TRBD2
j_call: TRBJ2-3
v_call: TRBV5-4
cdr3_aa: CASSLDLAGVSTDTQYF
cdr3_nt: TGTGCCAGCAGCTTGGACCTAGCGGGGGTCAGCACAGATACGCAGTATTTT

clone_size: .
d_call: TRBD1
j_call: TRBJ1-2
v_call: TRBV10-3
cdr3_aa: CAISESTGGGYTF
cdr3_nt: TGTGCCATCAGTGAGTCGACAGGGGGCGGCTACACCTTC

clone_size: .
d_call: .
j_call: TRBJ1-6
v_call: TRBV27
cdr3_aa: CASSMGHQSSYNSPLHF
cdr3_nt: TGTGCCAGCAGCATGGGACACCAAAGCTCCTATAATTCACCCCTCCACTTT

clone_size: few
d_call: .
j_call: TRBJ2-1
v_call: TRBV15
cdr3_aa: CATSRFGQGSRGNNEQFF
cdr3_nt: TGTGCCACCAGCAGATTTGGGCAAGGGAGTCGGGGAAACAATGAGCAGTTCTTC

clone_size: .
d_call: TRBD1
j_call: TRBJ2-3
v_call: TRBV29-1
cdr3_aa: CSVETGADTQYF
cdr3_nt: TGCAGCGTTGAAACAGGGGCAGATACGCAGTATTTT

clone_size: .
d_call: TRBD1
j_call: TRBJ2-5
v_call: TRBV5-1
cdr3_aa: CASSFGTEYQETQYF
cdr3_nt: TGCGCCAGCAGCTTCGGGACAGAGTACCAAGAGACCCAGTACTTC

clone_size: .
d_call: TRBD2
j_call: TRBJ2-1
v_call: TRBV3-1/TRBV3-2
cdr3_aa: CASSHMLMRGFNEQFF
cdr3_nt: TGTGCCAGCAGCCATATGTTAATGCGGGGGTTCAATGAGCAGTTCTTC

clone_size: .
d_call: .
j_call: TRBJ2-6
v_call: TRBV27
cdr3_aa: CASSPFGSGANVLTF
cdr3_nt: TGTGCCAGCAGCCCCTTCGGCTCTGGGGCCAACGTCCTGACTTTC

clone_size: .
d_call: .
j_call: TRBJ1-4
v_call: TRBV15
cdr3_aa: CATSRARRSPNEKLFF
cdr3_nt: TGTGCCACCAGCAGAGCGAGGAGAAGCCCTAATGAAAAACTGTTTTTT

clone_size: .
d_call: .
j_call: TRBJ2-3
v_call: TRBV4-1
cdr3_aa: CASSQDPAVAAQYF
cdr3_nt: TGCGCCAGCAGCCAAGATCCTGCGGTGGCTGCGCAGTATTTT

clone_size: .
d_call: .
j_call: TRBJ2-7
v_call: TRBV12-2
cdr3_aa: CASRSIGLAGFYEQYF
cdr3_nt: TGTGCAAGTCGCTCCATCGGACTAGCGGGTTTCTACGAGCAGTACTTC

clone_size: .
d_call: TRBD2
j_call: TRBJ2-7
v_call: TRBV4-1
cdr3_aa: CASSQGRGSLYEQYF
cdr3_nt: TGCGCCAGCAGCCAGGGGAGGGGCAGCCTCTACGAGCAGTACTTC

clone_size: .
d_call: TRBD1
j_call: TRBJ2-5
v_call: TRBV5-4
cdr3_aa: CASSSGQKMTQYF
cdr3_nt: TGTGCCAGCTCATCGGGACAGAAGATGACCCAGTACTTC

clone_size: .
d_call: .
j_call: TRBJ2-7
v_call: TRBV7-9
cdr3_aa: CASSLAGRGYEQYF
cdr3_nt: TGTGCCAGCAGCTTAGCGGGCAGGGGTTACGAGCAGTACTTC

clone_size: .
d_call: .
j_call: TRBJ2-1
v_call: TRBV27
cdr3_aa: CASTLRSSYNEQFF
cdr3_nt: TGTGCCAGCACCCTTAGAAGCTCCTACAATGAGCAGTTCTTC

clone_size: few
d_call: .
j_call: TRBJ1-1
v_call: TRBV7-3
cdr3_aa: CASSLGGGTEAFF
cdr3_nt: TGTGCCAGCAGCTTAGGGGGAGGGACTGAAGCTTTCTTT